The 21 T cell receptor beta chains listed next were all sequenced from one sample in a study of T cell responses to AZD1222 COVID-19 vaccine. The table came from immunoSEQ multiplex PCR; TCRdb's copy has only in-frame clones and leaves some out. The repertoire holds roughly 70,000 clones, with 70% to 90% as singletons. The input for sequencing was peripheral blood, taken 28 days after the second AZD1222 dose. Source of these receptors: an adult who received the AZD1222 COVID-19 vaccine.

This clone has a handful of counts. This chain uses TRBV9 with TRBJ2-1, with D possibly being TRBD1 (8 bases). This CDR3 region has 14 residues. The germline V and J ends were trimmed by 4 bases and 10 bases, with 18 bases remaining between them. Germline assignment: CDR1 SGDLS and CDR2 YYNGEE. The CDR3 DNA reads TGTGCCAGCAGCACGACAGGGGCGGGAGACGAGCAGTTCTTC. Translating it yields CASSTTGAGDEQFF.

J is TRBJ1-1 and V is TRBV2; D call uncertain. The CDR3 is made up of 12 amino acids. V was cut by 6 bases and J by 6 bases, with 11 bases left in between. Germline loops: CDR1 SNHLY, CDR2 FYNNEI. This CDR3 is CASREVGAEAFF. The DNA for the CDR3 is TGTGCCAGCAGGGAGGTTGGGGCTGAAGCTTTCTTT.

CDR3 region: CASSRLPGHWNEKLFF. The CDR3 DNA follows: TGTGCCAGTAGTAGGCTACCGGGACACTGGAATGAAAAACTGTTTTTT. The chain links TRBV19 to TRBJ1-4; possible D gene TRBD1, 6 bases. This CDR3 region has 16 residues. In germline, CDR1 is LNHDA, CDR2 SQIVND (reference sequence). Between the trimmed V and J ends, which lost 4 bases and 5 bases, there was a span of 17 bases.

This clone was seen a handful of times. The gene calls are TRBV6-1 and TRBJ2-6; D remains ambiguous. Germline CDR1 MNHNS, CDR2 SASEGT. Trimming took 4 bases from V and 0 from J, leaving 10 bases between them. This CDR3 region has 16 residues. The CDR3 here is CASSVRPNSGANVLTF. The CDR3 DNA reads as TGTGCCAGCAGTGTCCGTCCGAACTCTGGGGCCAACGTCCTGACTTTC.

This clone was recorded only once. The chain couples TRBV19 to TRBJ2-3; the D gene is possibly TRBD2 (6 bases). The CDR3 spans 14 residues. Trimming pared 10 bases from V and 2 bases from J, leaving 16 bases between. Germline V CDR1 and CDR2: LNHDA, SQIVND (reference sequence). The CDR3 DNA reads TGTGCCACCCGCCGGGGGATGCTCACAGATACGCAGTATTTT. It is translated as CATRRGMLTDTQYF.

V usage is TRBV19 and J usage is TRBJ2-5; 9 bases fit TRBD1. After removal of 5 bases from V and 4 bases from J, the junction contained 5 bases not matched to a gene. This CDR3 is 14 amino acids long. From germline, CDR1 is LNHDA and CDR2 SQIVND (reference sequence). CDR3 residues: CASSLTGGGETQYF. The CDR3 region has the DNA TGTGCCAGTAGTCTTACAGGGGGCGGAGAGACCCAGTACTTC.

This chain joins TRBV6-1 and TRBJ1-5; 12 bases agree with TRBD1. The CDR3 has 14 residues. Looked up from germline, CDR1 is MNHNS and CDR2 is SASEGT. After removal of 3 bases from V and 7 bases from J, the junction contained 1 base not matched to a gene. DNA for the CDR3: TGTGCCAGCAGTGAGGGACAGGGGGCACAGCCCCAGCATTTT. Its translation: CASSEGQGAQPQHF.

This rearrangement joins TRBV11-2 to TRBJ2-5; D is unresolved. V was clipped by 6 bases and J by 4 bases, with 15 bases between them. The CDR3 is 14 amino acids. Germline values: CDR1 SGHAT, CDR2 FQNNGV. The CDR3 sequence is CASSFGKSGETQYF. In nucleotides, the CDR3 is TGTGCCAGCAGTTTCGGAAAATCGGGAGAGACCCAGTACTTC.

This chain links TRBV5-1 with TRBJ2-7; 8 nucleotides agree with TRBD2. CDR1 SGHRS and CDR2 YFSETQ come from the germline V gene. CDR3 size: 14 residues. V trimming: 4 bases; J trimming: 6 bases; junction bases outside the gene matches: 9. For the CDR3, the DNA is TGCGCCAGCAGCGCGGGACTAGTCCTTGGCGAGCAGTACTTC. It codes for CASSAGLVLGEQYF.

The CDR3 loop reads CASSIPSLPRNQPQHF. CDR3 sequence (DNA): TGTGCCAGTAGTATACCCAGCCTCCCCCGCAATCAGCCCCAGCATTTT. The chain combines TRBV19 with TRBJ1-5; D gene unclear. The CDR3 contains 16 residues. V was pared by 2 bases and J by 2 bases, with 13 bases between. CDR1 and CDR2 (germline): LNHDA, SQIVND (reference sequence).

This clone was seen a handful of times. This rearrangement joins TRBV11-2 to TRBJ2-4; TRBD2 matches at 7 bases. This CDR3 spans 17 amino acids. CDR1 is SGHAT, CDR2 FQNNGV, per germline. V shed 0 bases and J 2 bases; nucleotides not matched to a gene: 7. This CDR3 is CASSLDERGLTKNIQYF. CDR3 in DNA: TGTGCCAGCAGCTTAGATGAGCGGGGCTTAACCAAAAACATTCAGTACTTC.

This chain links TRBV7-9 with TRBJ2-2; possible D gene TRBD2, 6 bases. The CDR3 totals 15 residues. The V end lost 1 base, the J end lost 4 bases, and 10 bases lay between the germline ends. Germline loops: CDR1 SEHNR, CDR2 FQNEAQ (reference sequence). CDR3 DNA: TGTGCCAGCAGCTTAGAAGCGGGCCGCACCGGGGAGCTGTTTTTT. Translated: CASSLEAGRTGELFF.

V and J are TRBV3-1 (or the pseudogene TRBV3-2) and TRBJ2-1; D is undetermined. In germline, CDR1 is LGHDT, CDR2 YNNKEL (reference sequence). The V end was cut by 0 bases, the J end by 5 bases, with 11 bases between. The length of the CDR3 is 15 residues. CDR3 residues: CASSQDTLLNNEQFF. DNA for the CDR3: TGTGCCAGCAGCCAAGATACACTTTTAAACAATGAGCAGTTCTTC.

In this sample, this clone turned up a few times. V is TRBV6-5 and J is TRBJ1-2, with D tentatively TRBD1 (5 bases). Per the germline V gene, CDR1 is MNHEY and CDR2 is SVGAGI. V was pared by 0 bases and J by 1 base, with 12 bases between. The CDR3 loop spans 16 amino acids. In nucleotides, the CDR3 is TGTGCCAGCAGTTACTCGATGTATGGGGGTAACTATGGCTACACCTTC. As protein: CASSYSMYGGNYGYTF.

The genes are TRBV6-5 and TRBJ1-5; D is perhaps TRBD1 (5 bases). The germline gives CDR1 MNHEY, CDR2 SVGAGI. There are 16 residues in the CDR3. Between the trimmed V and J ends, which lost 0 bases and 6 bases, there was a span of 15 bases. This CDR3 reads CASSYSRLPGSQPQHF. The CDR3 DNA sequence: TGTGCCAGCAGTTACTCGAGGCTGCCAGGGAGTCAGCCCCAGCATTTT.

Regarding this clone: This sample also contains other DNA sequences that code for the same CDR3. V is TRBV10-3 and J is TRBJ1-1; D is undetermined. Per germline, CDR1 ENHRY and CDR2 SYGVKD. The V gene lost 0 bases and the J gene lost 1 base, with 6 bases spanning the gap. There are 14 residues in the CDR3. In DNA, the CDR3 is TGTGCCATCAGTGAGTCCACGGGGAACACTGAAGCTTTCTTT. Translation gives CAISESTGNTEAFF.

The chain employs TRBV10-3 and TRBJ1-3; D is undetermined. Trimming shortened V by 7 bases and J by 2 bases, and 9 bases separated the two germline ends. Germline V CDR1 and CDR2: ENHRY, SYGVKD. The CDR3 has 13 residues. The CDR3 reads CAIIGGAGNTIYF. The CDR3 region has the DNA TGTGCCATCATTGGCGGGGCTGGAAACACCATATATTTT.

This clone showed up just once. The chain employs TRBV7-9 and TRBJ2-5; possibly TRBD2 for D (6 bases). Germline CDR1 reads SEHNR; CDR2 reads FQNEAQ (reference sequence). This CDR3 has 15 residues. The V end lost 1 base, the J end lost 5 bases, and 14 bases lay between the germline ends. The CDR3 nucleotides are TGTGCCAGCAGCTTAGGTTCGGGAGTATGGGAGACCCAGTACTTC. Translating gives CASSLGSGVWETQYF. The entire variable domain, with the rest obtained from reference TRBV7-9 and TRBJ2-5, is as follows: DTGVSQNPRHKITKRGQNVTFRCDPISEHNRLYWYRQTLGQGPEFLTYFQNEAQLEKSRLLSDRFSAERPKGSFSTLEIQRTEQGDSAMYLCASSLGSGVWETQYFGPGTRLLVL.

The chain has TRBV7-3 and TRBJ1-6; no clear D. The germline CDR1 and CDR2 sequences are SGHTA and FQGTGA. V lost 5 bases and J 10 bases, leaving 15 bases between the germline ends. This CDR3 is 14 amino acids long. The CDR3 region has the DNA TGTGCCAGCAGCCCGGGCAGAGGGCACTCACCCCTCCACTTT. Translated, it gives CASSPGRGHSPLHF.

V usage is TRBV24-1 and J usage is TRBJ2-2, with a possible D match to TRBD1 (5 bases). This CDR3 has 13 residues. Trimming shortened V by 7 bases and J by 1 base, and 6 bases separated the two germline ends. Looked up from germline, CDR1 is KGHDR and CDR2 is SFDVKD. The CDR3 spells CATSRENTGELFF. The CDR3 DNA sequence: TGTGCCACCAGCAGGGAGAACACCGGGGAGCTGTTTTTT.

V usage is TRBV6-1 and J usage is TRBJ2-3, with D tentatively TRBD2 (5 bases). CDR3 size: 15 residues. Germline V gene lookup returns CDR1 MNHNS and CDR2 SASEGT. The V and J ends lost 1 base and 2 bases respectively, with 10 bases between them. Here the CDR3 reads CASSEGTADTDTQYF. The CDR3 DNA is TGTGCCAGCAGTGAAGGGACTGCCGACACAGATACGCAGTATTTT.